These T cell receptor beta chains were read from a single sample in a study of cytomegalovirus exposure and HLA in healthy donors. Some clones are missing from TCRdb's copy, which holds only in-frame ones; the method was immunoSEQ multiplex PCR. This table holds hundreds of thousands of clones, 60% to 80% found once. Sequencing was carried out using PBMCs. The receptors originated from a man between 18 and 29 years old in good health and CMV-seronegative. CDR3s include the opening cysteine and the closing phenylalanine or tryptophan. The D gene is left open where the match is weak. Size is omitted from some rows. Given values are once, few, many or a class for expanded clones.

CDR3 DNA: TGTGCCAGCAGCACACAGGGGTGGACTGAAGCTTTCTTT
CDR3 protein: CASSTQGWTEAFF
J gene: TRBJ1-1
D gene: TRBD1
clone size: few
V gene: TRBV7-6

CDR3 DNA: TGCAGCGCCGGACAGACTAACACTGAAGCTTTCTTT
CDR3 protein: CSAGQTNTEAFF
J gene: TRBJ1-1
D gene: .
clone size: few
V gene: TRBV29-1

CDR3 DNA: TGCGCCAGCAGCCAACAGGGGGCATGGGGAAACACCATATATTTT
CDR3 protein: CASSQQGAWGNTIYF
J gene: TRBJ1-3
D gene: TRBD1
clone size: .
V gene: TRBV5-1

CDR3 DNA: TGTGCCAGTAGTATTAATGAGTTGATCGGGGAGCTGTTTTTT
CDR3 protein: CASSINELIGELFF
J gene: TRBJ2-2
D gene: .
clone size: few
V gene: TRBV19

CDR3 DNA: TGTGCCAGCAGCCCGTTAGCGGGCACGTGGGGAGATACGCAGTATTTT
CDR3 protein: CASSPLAGTWGDTQYF
J gene: TRBJ2-3
D gene: TRBD2
clone size: .
V gene: TRBV5-6

CDR3 DNA: TGTGCCAGCATCGGGACAGGGGACAACGGCTACGAGCAGTACTTC
CDR3 protein: CASIGTGDNGYEQYF
J gene: TRBJ2-7
D gene: TRBD1
clone size: .
V gene: TRBV27

CDR3 DNA: TGCGCCAGCAGCCCCAGGGGACGGGGGGCCACCCTAAGCACAGATACGCAGTATTTT
CDR3 protein: CASSPRGRGATLSTDTQYF
J gene: TRBJ2-3
D gene: .
clone size: .
V gene: TRBV4-3

CDR3 DNA: TGTGCCAGCAGCTTAGATAGGGGGGAGACCCAGTACTTC
CDR3 protein: CASSLDRGETQYF
J gene: TRBJ2-5
D gene: .
clone size: .
V gene: TRBV7-9

CDR3 DNA: TGTGCCAGCAGCCATAGCGGGGGGGCCTACAATGAGCAGTTCTTC
CDR3 protein: CASSHSGGAYNEQFF
J gene: TRBJ2-1
D gene: TRBD2
clone size: .
V gene: TRBV7-9

CDR3 DNA: TGTGCCAGCATACTTTTCGATGAGCAGTTCTTC
CDR3 protein: CASILFDEQFF
J gene: TRBJ2-1
D gene: .
clone size: .
V gene: TRBV5-4

CDR3 DNA: TGTGCCAGCAGCCAACCTAGCGGGGGGTTCAATGAGCAGTTCTTC
CDR3 protein: CASSQPSGGFNEQFF
J gene: TRBJ2-1
D gene: TRBD2
clone size: .
V gene: TRBV4-2

CDR3 DNA: TGTGCCTGGAGTATGGACAGCACCGGGGAGCTGTTTTTT
CDR3 protein: CAWSMDSTGELFF
J gene: TRBJ2-2
D gene: .
clone size: few
V gene: TRBV30

CDR3 DNA: TGCGCCAGCAGCCCCGAGGGAGCTGGGGCCAACGTCCTGACTTTC
CDR3 protein: CASSPEGAGANVLTF
J gene: TRBJ2-6
D gene: .
clone size: .
V gene: TRBV4-1

CDR3 DNA: TGTGCCAGCAGCTTATCGCAGGCCAGCAATCAGCCCCAGCATTTT
CDR3 protein: CASSLSQASNQPQHF
J gene: TRBJ1-5
D gene: .
clone size: .
V gene: TRBV7-9

CDR3 DNA: TGTGCCAGCAGCTTCGGACAGGGGGTCGGGGAGACCCAGTACTTC
CDR3 protein: CASSFGQGVGETQYF
J gene: TRBJ2-5
D gene: TRBD1
clone size: .
V gene: TRBV7-3

CDR3 DNA: TGTGCCAGCAGCGCCGGGTTTTTGGGTAACAATGAGCAGTTCTTC
CDR3 protein: CASSAGFLGNNEQFF
J gene: TRBJ2-1
D gene: .
clone size: .
V gene: TRBV7-3

CDR3 DNA: TGTGCCAGCAGCTTAAGGACGGGGACTAGCGGGCGTTCTCAAGAGACCCAGTACTTC
CDR3 protein: CASSLRTGTSGRSQETQYF
J gene: TRBJ2-5
D gene: TRBD2
clone size: .
V gene: TRBV7-2

CDR3 DNA: TGTGCCAGCACCAGGGACAGGGGGTTAAGTGAGCAGTTCTTC
CDR3 protein: CASTRDRGLSEQFF
J gene: TRBJ2-1
D gene: TRBD1
clone size: .
V gene: TRBV6-5

CDR3 DNA: TGTTCCAGCAGCTTAAGTCTAGCGGGGGATACGCAGTATTTT
CDR3 protein: CSSSLSLAGDTQYF
J gene: TRBJ2-3
D gene: TRBD2
clone size: .
V gene: TRBV7-9

CDR3 DNA: TGTGCCAGCAGCTTCGCGGGAGTAGGTGAGCAGTACTTC
CDR3 protein: CASSFAGVGEQYF
J gene: TRBJ2-7
D gene: TRBD2
clone size: .
V gene: TRBV7-9

CDR3 DNA: TGTGCCAGCAGTTCGGGCGGGAGATACGAGCAGTACTTC
CDR3 protein: CASSSGGRYEQYF
J gene: TRBJ2-7
D gene: TRBD2
clone size: once
V gene: TRBV28

CDR3 DNA: TGTGCCAGCAGCTTCATTTTCCCCCCAGAAGCTTTCTTT
CDR3 protein: CASSFIFPPEAFF
J gene: TRBJ1-1
D gene: .
clone size: .
V gene: TRBV7-9

CDR3 DNA: TGTGCCAGCAGCTCCAATATGATGACAGGGGGTGAGCAGTTCTTC
CDR3 protein: CASSSNMMTGGEQFF
J gene: TRBJ2-1
D gene: TRBD1
clone size: .
V gene: TRBV7-3

CDR3 DNA: TGCGCCAGCAGCTTGGCTCCGGGAGCAAACAATGAGCAGTTCTTC
CDR3 protein: CASSLAPGANNEQFF
J gene: TRBJ2-1
D gene: .
clone size: .
V gene: TRBV5-1

CDR3 DNA: TGTGCCAGCAGAGCGGGGGGGGGAAATCAGCCCCAGCATTTT
CDR3 protein: CASRAGGGNQPQHF
J gene: TRBJ1-5
D gene: .
clone size: .
V gene: TRBV5-6

CDR3 DNA: TGTGCCAGCAGCGGACGACAGGGTTTGGAGACCCAGTACTTC
CDR3 protein: CASSGRQGLETQYF
J gene: TRBJ2-5
D gene: TRBD1
clone size: .
V gene: TRBV7-6

CDR3 DNA: TGCGCCAGCAGCTGGGGACAGGGAAGTGACGAGCAGTACTTC
CDR3 protein: CASSWGQGSDEQYF
J gene: TRBJ2-7
D gene: TRBD1
clone size: .
V gene: TRBV5-1

CDR3 DNA: TGCGCCAGCAGCTCCACAGGGCTTGAAGCTTTCTTT
CDR3 protein: CASSSTGLEAFF
J gene: TRBJ1-1
D gene: .
clone size: .
V gene: TRBV5-1

CDR3 DNA: TGTGCCAGCAGTGCCGGGGGGGCGCCCCAGGGGACCCAGTACTTC
CDR3 protein: CASSAGGAPQGTQYF
J gene: TRBJ2-5
D gene: TRBD2
clone size: .
V gene: TRBV6-5

CDR3 DNA: TGCGCCAGCAGTGAGCCACTAGCGGGGCCCCGCACAGATACGCAGTATTTT
CDR3 protein: CASSEPLAGPRTDTQYF
J gene: TRBJ2-3
D gene: TRBD2
clone size: once
V gene: TRBV10-1

CDR3 DNA: TGTGCCAGCAGCGGGACAGGGGTAGGCGAAGCTTTCTTT
CDR3 protein: CASSGTGVGEAFF
J gene: TRBJ1-1
D gene: TRBD1
clone size: .
V gene: TRBV5-6

CDR3 DNA: TGTGCCAGCAGCTTAGGTGGACTAGAGCCAGATACGCAGTATTTT
CDR3 protein: CASSLGGLEPDTQYF
J gene: TRBJ2-3
D gene: TRBD2
clone size: few
V gene: TRBV7-8

CDR3 DNA: TGTGCCAGCAGGCAAGGGACAGACTCTGGAAACACCATATATTTT
CDR3 protein: CASRQGTDSGNTIYF
J gene: TRBJ1-3
D gene: TRBD1
clone size: .
V gene: TRBV7-6

CDR3 DNA: TGTGCCAGCAGTTTGGGCGGGGGCTACGAGCAGTACTTC
CDR3 protein: CASSLGGGYEQYF
J gene: TRBJ2-7
D gene: TRBD2
clone size: .
V gene: TRBV27

CDR3 DNA: TGTGCCAGCAGCTTAGCCCTAGCGCTCACAGAGGTGCAGTACTTC
CDR3 protein: CASSLALALTEVQYF
J gene: TRBJ2-7
D gene: .
clone size: .
V gene: TRBV7-6

CDR3 DNA: TGTGCCAGCAGCTGGGGCGGGACAGGGGGGGCCTACGAGCAGTACTTC
CDR3 protein: CASSWGGTGGAYEQYF
J gene: TRBJ2-7
D gene: TRBD1
clone size: .
V gene: TRBV5-4

CDR3 DNA: TGTGCCAGCAGTGAGGGACTTGACAATGAGCAGTTCTTC
CDR3 protein: CASSEGLDNEQFF
J gene: TRBJ2-1
D gene: .
clone size: .
V gene: TRBV6-4

CDR3 DNA: TGTGCCAGCAGCTCAGAAACACTATTGGAGACCCAGTACTTC
CDR3 protein: CASSSETLLETQYF
J gene: TRBJ2-5
D gene: .
clone size: .
V gene: TRBV7-9

CDR3 DNA: TGCGCCAGCAGCCAAGATGGGGACTTCTACGAGCAGTACTTC
CDR3 protein: CASSQDGDFYEQYF
J gene: TRBJ2-7
D gene: .
clone size: few
V gene: TRBV4-3

CDR3 DNA: TGTGCCAGCAGGGCGGACAGGAGCTCCTACAATGAGCAGTTCTTC
CDR3 protein: CASRADRSSYNEQFF
J gene: TRBJ2-1
D gene: TRBD1
clone size: .
V gene: TRBV6-5

CDR3 DNA: TGTGCCAGCAGTTATTCCGGGACTCACTTGGGGCAGTACTTC
CDR3 protein: CASSYSGTHLGQYF
J gene: TRBJ2-7
D gene: .
clone size: .
V gene: TRBV7-9

CDR3 DNA: TGTGCCAGCAGCTTAGAGGGTGCAGGGTATGGCTACACCTTC
CDR3 protein: CASSLEGAGYGYTF
J gene: TRBJ1-2
D gene: .
clone size: .
V gene: TRBV11-2

CDR3 DNA: TGTGCCAGCAGCTTAGGGTACAGGGGCCCTACCTACGAGCAGTACTTC
CDR3 protein: CASSLGYRGPTYEQYF
J gene: TRBJ2-7
D gene: TRBD1
clone size: .
V gene: TRBV7-2

CDR3 DNA: TGTGCCAGCGAAGATGGGCCGACTAGCGGGAGCTCCTACGAGCAGTACTTC
CDR3 protein: CASEDGPTSGSSYEQYF
J gene: TRBJ2-7
D gene: TRBD2
clone size: .
V gene: TRBV28